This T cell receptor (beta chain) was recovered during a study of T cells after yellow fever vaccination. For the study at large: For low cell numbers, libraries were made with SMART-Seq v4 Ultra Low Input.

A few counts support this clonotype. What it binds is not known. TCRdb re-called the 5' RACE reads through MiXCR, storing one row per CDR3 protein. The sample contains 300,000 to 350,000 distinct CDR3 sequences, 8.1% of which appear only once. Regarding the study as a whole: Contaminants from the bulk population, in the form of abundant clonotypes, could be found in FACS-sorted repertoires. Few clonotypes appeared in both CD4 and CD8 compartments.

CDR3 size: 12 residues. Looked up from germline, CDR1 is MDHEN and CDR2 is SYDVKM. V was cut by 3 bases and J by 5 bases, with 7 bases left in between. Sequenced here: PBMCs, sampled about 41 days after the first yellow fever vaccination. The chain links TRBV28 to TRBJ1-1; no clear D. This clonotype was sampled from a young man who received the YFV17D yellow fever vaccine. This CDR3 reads CASSFKGTEAFF. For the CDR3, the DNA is TGTGCCAGCAGTTTCAAAGGAACTGAAGCTTTCTTT.